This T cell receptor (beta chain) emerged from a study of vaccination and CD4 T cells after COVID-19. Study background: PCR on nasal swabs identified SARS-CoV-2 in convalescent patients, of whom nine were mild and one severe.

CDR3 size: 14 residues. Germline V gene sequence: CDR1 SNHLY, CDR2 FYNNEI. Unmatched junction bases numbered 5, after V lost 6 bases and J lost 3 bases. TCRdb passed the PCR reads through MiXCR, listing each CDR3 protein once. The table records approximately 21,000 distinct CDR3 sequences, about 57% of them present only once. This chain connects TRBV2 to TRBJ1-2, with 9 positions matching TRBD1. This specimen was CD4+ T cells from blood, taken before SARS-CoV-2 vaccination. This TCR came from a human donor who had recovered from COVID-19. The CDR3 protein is CASRRDRDYYGYTF. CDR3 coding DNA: TGTGCCAGCAGACGGGACAGGGATTACTATGGCTACACCTTC.